These 27 T cell receptor beta chains came from one sample sequenced in a study of blood T cell repertoires in COVID-19 (dated by TCRdb to 2020 to 2021). The receptor library was made with the immunoSEQ multiplex PCR assay. TCRdb obtained this table from immuneACCESS and retained in-frame rearrangements with V and J assigned. These tables miss some clones; where compared with another copy, unresolved V genes account for less than half of the shortfall, and the remainder is unexplained. The sample contains nearly 90,000 clones, roughly 88% of them found a single time. The ten largest clones take up approximately 12% of the sample. Sequenced: peripheral blood. Receptor source: a man older than 75 with acute or convalescent COVID-19.

In regard to this clone: Distinct nucleotide sequences in the sample also encode this CDR3. The V gene is TRBV5-1, the J gene TRBJ2-7, with 11 bases lining up with TRBD2. This CDR3 comprises 15 residues. The germline gives CDR1 SGHRS, CDR2 YFSETQ. V dropped 2 bases and J dropped 0; count of bases not matched to a gene: 1. As DNA, the CDR3 is TGCGCCAGCAGCTTAGGGACTAGCGGCTCCTACGAGCAGTACTTC. It codes for CASSLGTSGSYEQYF.

The rearrangement uses TRBV6-5 and TRBJ1-2; TRBD1 agrees at 9 bases. The CDR3 contains 15 residues. Germline CDR1 and CDR2: MNHEY and SVGAGI. V dropped 6 bases and J dropped 8; count of bases not matched to a gene: 13. CDR3 protein: CASSGVRQGQGGYTF. DNA for the CDR3: TGTGCCAGCAGCGGGGTGCGACAGGGACAGGGCGGCTACACCTTC.

CDR3 nucleotide sequence: TGTGCCAGCTCACTCCCCTCGGGCTACGAGCAGTACTTC. This encodes CASSLPSGYEQYF. The J gene is TRBJ2-7, the V gene TRBV18; the D is unclear. Trimming took off 4 bases at V and 3 bases at J, with 10 bases between the two ends. This CDR3 is built from 13 residues. Germline V CDR1 and CDR2: KGHSH, LQKENI.

V is TRBV27 and J is TRBJ2-2; 8 positions match TRBD2. This CDR3 region has 16 residues. CDR1 MNHEY and CDR2 SMNVEV come from the germline V gene (reference sequence). Unmatched junction bases numbered 10, after V lost 5 bases and J lost 5 bases. Here the CDR3 DNA reads TGTGCCAGCAGTCCTACCGGGACTAGAGAGACCGGGGAGCTGTTTTTT. Its translation is CASSPTGTRETGELFF.

V usage is TRBV6-6 and J usage is TRBJ1-1; possibly TRBD1 for D (6 bases). Between the trimmed V and J ends, which lost 6 bases and 2 bases, there was a span of 10 bases. The CDR3 sequence is 13 residues long. Germline values: CDR1 MNHNY, CDR2 SVGAGI (reference sequence). CDR3 nucleotide sequence: TGTGCCAGCAGCGGACAGCCTAACACTGAAGCTTTCTTT. Amino acids: CASSGQPNTEAFF.

The V and J genes are TRBV5-4 and TRBJ2-1; possibly TRBD2 for D (6 bases). Germline assignment: CDR1 SGHNT and CDR2 YYREEE (reference sequence). V lost 4 bases to trimming and J lost 7 bases, with 18 bases between them. This CDR3 contains 15 residues. CDR3 amino acids: CASSRTEDYLNEQFF. The CDR3, as DNA: TGTGCCAGCAGCCGAACCGAGGACTACTTGAATGAGCAGTTCTTC.

The rearrangement joins TRBV18 to TRBJ2-1; D gene uncertain. CDR1 and CDR2 from the germline V gene are KGHSH and LQKENI. This CDR3 is 13 amino acids long. The V end was cut by 6 bases, the J end by 1 base, with 7 bases between. The CDR3 loop reads CASSPNSYNEQFF. For the CDR3, the DNA is TGTGCCAGCTCCCCCAATTCCTACAATGAGCAGTTCTTC.

The rearrangement links TRBV7-2 to TRBJ1-4, with a tentative D call TRBD1 (5 bases). This CDR3 is 14 amino acids long. With 3 bases removed from V and 8 bases from J, the gap between germline ends came to 13 bases. CDR1 is SGHTA, CDR2 FQGNSA, per germline. Here the CDR3 reads CASSLGGGGEKLFF. The DNA for the CDR3 is TGTGCCAGCAGCTTGGGCGGGGGAGGGGAAAAACTGTTTTTT.

This chain connects TRBV21-1 to TRBJ2-5; the D call TRBD2 from the table was never checked on the DNA. TRBV21-1 is listed as a pseudogene. CDR3 length equals 15 residues. CDR3 DNA: TGTGCCAGCAGCAAAAGGATGGGGGGTAAGGAGACCCAGTACTTC. Encoded protein: CASSKRMGGKETQYF.

The chain has TRBV5-4 and TRBJ2-5; TRBD2 matches at 14 bases. V shed 4 bases, J shed 5 bases, and the junction held 4 bases outside the gene matches. CDR1 is SGHNT, CDR2 YYREEE, per germline (reference sequence). This CDR3 has 15 residues. CDR3 residues: CASSPTSGRVETQYF. CDR3 coding DNA: TGTGCCAGCAGCCCGACTAGCGGGAGGGTGGAGACCCAGTACTTC.

V and J are TRBV28 and TRBJ2-1; no firm D call. The CDR3 has 13 amino acids. The V end lost 7 bases, the J end lost 0 bases, and 7 bases lay between the germline ends. In germline, CDR1 is MDHEN, CDR2 SYDVKM. CDR3 protein: CASNPLSYNEQFF. The CDR3 DNA reads as TGTGCCAGCAATCCTCTCTCCTACAATGAGCAGTTCTTC.

The chain couples TRBV28 to TRBJ1-5; TRBD1 might be the D (5 bases). This CDR3 has 15 amino acids. Trimming stripped 2 bases from V and 7 bases from J, with 15 bases between. Germline assignment: CDR1 MDHEN and CDR2 SYDVKM. The CDR3 is CASSLPARVKQPQHF. In DNA form, the CDR3 reads TGTGCCAGCAGTTTACCGGCCAGGGTGAAGCAGCCCCAGCATTTT.

The chain has TRBV9 and TRBJ2-1; 11 bases fit TRBD2. From germline, CDR1 is SGDLS and CDR2 YYNGEE. This CDR3 contains 15 residues. The junction had 6 bases not matched to a gene; V was cut back by 4 bases and J by 6 bases. CDR3 sequence: CASSFIAGGLNEQFF. The DNA for the CDR3 is TGTGCCAGCAGCTTTATAGCGGGGGGGCTCAATGAGCAGTTCTTC.

This sequence joins TRBV18 and TRBJ1-2; D is possibly TRBD1 (6 bases). V lost 1 base and J 7 bases, leaving 13 bases between the germline ends. Germline loops: CDR1 KGHSH, CDR2 LQKENI. This CDR3 has 14 residues. DNA of the CDR3: TGTGCCAGCTCACCACTTCAGGGGCAAGGTGGCTACACCTTC. Its translation: CASSPLQGQGGYTF.

The V call is TRBV24-1, the J call TRBJ2-5; 7 bases are a match to TRBD1. The CDR3 has 16 amino acids. CDR1 is KGHDR, CDR2 SFDVKD, per germline. J was trimmed by 2 bases and V by 4 bases; bases with no gene match: 9. CDR3 in amino acids: CATSEPGQPDQETQYF. DNA for the CDR3: TGTGCCACCAGTGAGCCGGGACAGCCAGATCAAGAGACCCAGTACTTC.

DNA for the CDR3: TGCGCCAGCAGTCCACAGGGGGGGAATGAAAAACTGTTTTTT. Amino acids: CASSPQGGNEKLFF. The chain uses TRBV10-2 and TRBJ1-4, with 8 bases lining up with TRBD1. Trimming took 5 bases from V and 5 from J; bases not matched to a gene: 4. Germline-derived CDR1 and CDR2 are WSHSY and SAAADI. This CDR3 has 14 residues.

As regards this clone: This CDR3 is also generated by other DNA sequences in the sample. The chain joins TRBV18 to TRBJ2-2; perhaps TRBD2 as D (5 bases). V lost 6 bases, J lost 5 bases, and 10 bases lay in between. The CDR3 runs to 13 residues. Germline CDR1 reads KGHSH; CDR2 reads LQKENI. The CDR3 here is CASSPRRTGELFF. The CDR3 DNA reads TGTGCCAGCTCCCCTAGGAGGACCGGGGAGCTGTTTTTT. Full variable domain (rest looked up from reference TRBV18 and TRBJ2-2): NAGVMQNPRHLVRRRGQEARLRCSPMKGHSHVYWYRQLPEEGLKFMVYLQKENIIDESGMPKERFSAEFPKEGPSILRIQQVVRGDSAAYFCASSPRRTGELFFGEGSRLTVL.

The genes are TRBV27 and TRBJ1-2; 8 bases fit TRBD1. J was trimmed by 6 bases and V by 6 bases; bases with no gene match: 3. Germline V gives CDR1 MNHEY, CDR2 SMNVEV (reference sequence). CDR3 length: 12 residues. CDR3 in amino acids: CASSSTGDGYTF. CDR3 coding DNA: TGTGCCAGCAGCTCGACAGGGGATGGCTACACCTTC.

The rearrangement links TRBV3-1 (or the pseudogene TRBV3-2) to TRBJ1-5; 7 bases match TRBD1. Germline V gives CDR1 LGHDT, CDR2 YNNKEL (reference sequence). Trimming removed 2 bases from V and 2 bases from J; junction bases left unmatched: 9. The CDR3 consists of 17 residues. The CDR3 nucleotides read TGTGCCAGCAGCCAATCAGGGGGACAGTGGGGCAATCAGCCCCAGCATTTT. Its protein product is CASSQSGGQWGNQPQHF.

The V call is TRBV7-9, the J call TRBJ1-1; D possibly corresponds to TRBD1 (6 bases). Germline-derived CDR1 and CDR2 are SEHNR and FQNEAQ (reference sequence). CDR3 length equals 14 residues. With 3 bases removed from V and 4 bases from J, the gap between germline ends came to 12 bases. This chain's CDR3 is CASSFQGSGTEAFF. The CDR3 region has the DNA TGTGCCAGCAGCTTCCAGGGGTCTGGCACTGAAGCTTTCTTT.

The chain links TRBV11-2 to TRBJ2-2; no reliable D call. Trimming stripped 3 bases from V and 1 base from J, with 12 bases between. CDR3 length: 16 amino acids. The germline V gene has CDR1 SGHAT and CDR2 FQNNGV. The CDR3 spells CASSLMASLNTGELFF. CDR3 DNA: TGTGCCAGCAGCTTGATGGCCAGTTTGAACACCGGGGAGCTGTTTTTT.

The chain employs TRBV10-3 and TRBJ1-6, with TRBD1 matching 9 bases. The CDR3 has 14 amino acids. V shed 6 bases and J 5 bases; nucleotides not matched to a gene: 2. Germline CDR1 ENHRY, CDR2 SYGVKD. Here the CDR3 reads CAIRGDRDNSPLHF. In nucleotides, the CDR3 is TGTGCCATCAGGGGGGACAGGGATAATTCACCCCTCCACTTT.

The count of this clone is one. The chain joins TRBV28 to TRBJ1-2, with D unresolved. CDR1 and CDR2 from the germline V gene are MDHEN and SYDVKM. CDR3 length: 14 residues. Trimming cost V 2 bases and J 1 base, with 8 bases left between them. CDR3 in DNA: TGTGCCAGCAGTTTAGTACAGTTTAACTATGGCTACACCTTC. Amino acids: CASSLVQFNYGYTF.

The chain is built from TRBV12-3 or TRBV12-4 and TRBJ1-5, with D maybe TRBD1 (5 bases). V gave up 5 bases and J gave up 7 bases, with 12 bases separating them. This CDR3 spans 13 amino acids. The CDR3 spells CASSGALGQPQHF. CDR3 sequence (DNA): TGTGCCAGCAGTGGGGCCCTAGGGCAGCCCCAGCATTTT.

The chain has TRBV2 and TRBJ2-5, with 7 bases aligning to TRBD1. CDR1 SNHLY and CDR2 FYNNEI come from the germline V gene. V shed 3 bases, J shed 5 bases, and the junction held 9 bases outside the gene matches. The CDR3 runs 15 residues. For the CDR3, the DNA is TGTGCCAGCAGTGAGGTAGGGGGCCGTGTGGAGACCCAGTACTTC. It yields the protein CASSEVGGRVETQYF.

The V call is TRBV7-2, the J call TRBJ1-1, with TRBD1 identical over 7 bases. This CDR3 has 15 amino acids. The V and J ends lost 5 bases and 0 bases, in that order; junction bases with no gene match: 6. The germline CDR1 and CDR2 sequences are SGHTA and FQGNSA. The CDR3 here is CASSTRQGLNTEAFF. CDR3 DNA: TGTGCCAGCAGCACTCGACAGGGCTTGAACACTGAAGCTTTCTTT. Supplemented by reference TRBV7-2 and TRBJ1-1, the full variable domain reads GAGVSQSPSNKVTEKGKDVELRCDPISGHTALYWYRQSLGQGLEFLIYFQGNSAPDKSGLPSDRFSAERTGGSVSTLTIQRTQQEDSAVYLCASSTRQGLNTEAFFGQGTRLTVV.

The rearrangement uses TRBV4-2 and TRBJ1-3; D unclear. V lost 1 base and J lost 2, with 12 bases in between. From germline, CDR1 is LGHNA and CDR2 YNFKEQ. The CDR3 has 16 residues. DNA for the CDR3: TGTGCCAGCAGCCAAGGGGCGGGAATCGCTGGAAACACCATATATTTT. Translation gives CASSQGAGIAGNTIYF.